The clone carrying this T cell receptor (beta chain) was counted at least ten times. This entry belongs to a study of regulatory T cells in long-lasting Graves disease. Trimming cost V 5 bases and J 8 bases; bases outside gene matches: 8. This CDR3 is built from 13 residues. Germline lookup yields CDR1 DFQATT and CDR2 SNEGSKA (reference sequence). TCR beta libraries were built with iRepertoire HTBI primers and Arm-PCR of CDR3 regions. TCRdb used MiXCR to reprocess the multiplex PCR reads, holding one entry per CDR3 protein. The table lists fewer than 650,000 distinct CDR3 sequences, approximately 15% of them singletons. Described time point: newly diagnosed GD, antithyroid drugs for less than 3 months. PBMC RNA served as the TCR library source. From an endocrinology department in Xi'an, China, came the patients. The data were also submitted as part of a second study, on T cells in Graves' hyperthyroidism and ophthalmopathy. Turning to that study: The study left out patients who had uncontrolled infection, other autoimmune disease, pregnancy or lactation. Ophthalmopathy stood apart from stable hyperthyroidism in a 13 V-J model.

This TCR derives from a woman between 25 and 40 years old with Graves disease. V gene TRBV20-1 combines with J gene TRBJ1-4, with 7 bases fitting TRBD1. The source material was peripheral blood mononuclear cells (PBMCs), sampled at new diagnosis, from a patient treated with antithyroid drugs. CDR3 loop: CSAWDSSREKLFF. In DNA form, the CDR3 reads TGCAGTGCTTGGGACAGCAGTCGGGAAAAACTGTTTTTT.